These 30 T cell receptor beta chains were all obtained from the same sample, sequenced in a study of blood T cell repertoires in COVID-19. Using immunoSEQ multiplex PCR, the repertoire was profiled, and TCRdb retains in-frame clones only, with some absent. This table holds approximately 670,000 clones, 85% to 90% found once. Sequencing used peripheral blood. These receptors were collected from a woman aged 18-29 years with acute or convalescent COVID-19.

This clone has a single count. The chain uses TRBV13 and TRBJ2-7, with 15 nucleotides matching TRBD2. This CDR3 has 18 residues. Germline assignment: CDR1 PRHDT and CDR2 FYEKMQ (reference sequence). V gave up 5 bases and J gave up 2 bases; unmatched junction bases: 10. The CDR3: CASSPNPWTSGGAYEQYF. The CDR3, as DNA: TGTGCCAGCAGCCCCAATCCTTGGACTAGCGGGGGGGCCTACGAGCAGTACTTC.

The rearrangement joins TRBV10-1 to TRBJ1-5, with a weak D call TRBD1 (5 bases). CDR3 length equals 14 residues. Germline V gene data show CDR1 as WNHNN and CDR2 as SYGVQD (reference sequence). V lost 2 bases and J lost 7, with 12 bases in between. The DNA for the CDR3 is TGCGCCAGCAGTGAGAGGAAGGGGATACAGCCCCAGCATTTT. It specifies CASSERKGIQPQHF.

This clone is a singleton in its sample. This chain joins TRBV4-1 and TRBJ2-7; 12 nucleotides agree with TRBD1. CDR3 length equals 14 residues. The junction had 4 bases not matched to a gene; V was cut back by 3 bases and J by 7 bases. Germline V CDR1 and CDR2: MGHRA, YSYEKL. The CDR3 spells CASSQGQGAWEQYF. Written as DNA, the CDR3 is TGCGCCAGCAGCCAGGGACAGGGGGCGTGGGAGCAGTACTTC.

As for this clone: Different DNA sequences within this sample yield the same CDR3. The V and J genes are TRBV5-6 and TRBJ1-2; 9 nucleotides agree with TRBD1. Germline V gives CDR1 SGHDT, CDR2 YYEEEE. This CDR3 has 14 residues. The junction had 4 bases not matched to a gene; V was cut back by 3 bases and J by 4 bases. CDR3 coding DNA: TGTGCCAGCAGCTCGGGACAGGGAAGCTATGGCTACACCTTC. It yields the protein CASSSGQGSYGYTF.

V usage is TRBV3-1 (or the pseudogene TRBV3-2) and J usage is TRBJ1-3; no clear D gene. The germline gives CDR1 LGHDT, CDR2 YNNKEL (reference sequence). The CDR3 sequence is 16 residues long. V lost 4 bases and J 0 bases, leaving 13 bases between the germline ends. This CDR3 is CASSPLDRSSGNTIYF. CDR3 DNA: TGTGCCAGCAGCCCCCTAGACCGATCCTCTGGAAACACCATATATTTT.

This clone was counted a single time. V gene TRBV19 combines with J gene TRBJ1-4; 7 nucleotides align to TRBD1. V dropped 3 bases and J dropped 7; count of bases not matched to a gene: 5. The CDR3 has 14 amino acids. CDR1 and CDR2 (germline): LNHDA, SQIVND (reference sequence). Written as DNA, the CDR3 is TGTGCCAGTAGTATCGTTTCAGGGGGTGAAAAACTGTTTTTT. Translating it yields CASSIVSGGEKLFF.

The gene calls are TRBV24-1 and TRBJ2-7, with D possibly TRBD1 on 5 matching bases. The CDR3 has 15 residues. CDR1 and CDR2 from the germline V gene are KGHDR and SFDVKD. The V and J ends lost 1 base and 3 bases respectively, with 12 bases between them. The CDR3 DNA sequence: TGTGCCACCAGTGATTTTGTTCAGGGCAGCTACGAGCAGTACTTC. This encodes CATSDFVQGSYEQYF.

The chain has TRBV7-8 and TRBJ1-5, with 7 bases matching TRBD1. V lost 1 base and J lost 5; bases outside the gene matches: 8. There are 16 residues in the CDR3. The V gene's germline CDR1 is SGHVS and CDR2 FQNEAQ. In DNA, the CDR3 is TGTGCCAGCAGCTTAGACAGGACAGGAGCTTATCAGCCCCAGCATTTT. Its translation is CASSLDRTGAYQPQHF. Based on the CDR3 plus reference TRBV7-8 and TRBJ1-5, the full variable domain is GAGVSQSPRYKVAKRGQDVALRCDPISGHVSLFWYQQALGQGPEFLTYFQNEAQLDKSGLPSDRFFAERPEGSVSTLKIQRTQQEDSAVYLCASSLDRTGAYQPQHFGDGTRLSIL.

The rearrangement uses TRBV9 and TRBJ1-6; D not certain. V lost 3 bases, J lost 7 bases, and 5 bases lay in between. Germline assignment: CDR1 SGDLS and CDR2 YYNGEE. CDR3 length: 12 amino acids. DNA of the CDR3: TGTGCCAGCAGCGGAGGGAATTCACCCCTCCACTTT. Translating gives CASSGGNSPLHF.

V is TRBV5-1 and J is TRBJ2-7; the D gene is possibly TRBD2 (5 bases). CDR1 is SGHRS and CDR2 is YFSETQ in the germline V gene. V was cut by 0 bases and J by 0 bases, with 7 bases left in between. CDR3 size: 14 residues. The CDR3 protein is CASSLVGDSYEQYF. CDR3 DNA sequence: TGCGCCAGCAGCTTGGTGGGAGACTCCTACGAGCAGTACTTC.

The V and J genes are TRBV4-1 and TRBJ2-3; 7 bases align to TRBD2. The CDR3 is 16 amino acids. Per the germline V gene, CDR1 is MGHRA and CDR2 is YSYEKL. V gave up 0 bases and J gave up 3 bases; unmatched junction bases: 6. The CDR3 DNA follows: TGCGCCAGCAGCCAAGATGGGGCGGGGGTTACAGATACGCAGTATTTT. This gives the protein CASSQDGAGVTDTQYF.

This clone was observed a few times. This chain joins TRBV5-1 and TRBJ2-5; D is unresolved. This CDR3 has 13 amino acids. Germline V CDR1 and CDR2: SGHRS, YFSETQ. V gave up 1 base and J gave up 5 bases, with 9 bases separating them. The CDR3 region is CASSLWALETQYF. DNA of the CDR3: TGCGCCAGCAGCTTGTGGGCGCTGGAGACCCAGTACTTC.

The chain combines TRBV30 with TRBJ2-3; D perhaps matches TRBD1 (5 bases). V was pared by 0 bases and J by 3 bases, with 13 bases between. The germline gives CDR1 GTSNPN, CDR2 SVGIG (reference sequence). The length of the CDR3 is 15 residues. The CDR3 sequence is CAWSVMGRQTDTQYF. CDR3 nucleotides: TGTGCCTGGAGTGTAATGGGTAGACAGACAGATACGCAGTATTTT.

This chain connects TRBV10-3 to TRBJ1-1, with 7 bases that match TRBD1. Germline V CDR1 and CDR2: ENHRY, SYGVKD. Unmatched junction bases numbered 8, after V lost 5 bases and J lost 5 bases. This CDR3 has 14 amino acids. The CDR3 bases are TGTGCCATCAGTCAACAACAGGGGTGGACTGAAGCTTTCTTT. Amino acids: CAISQQQGWTEAFF.

The gene calls are TRBV7-3 and TRBJ2-3, with D maybe TRBD2 (6 bases). The germline gives CDR1 SGHTA, CDR2 FQGTGA. The CDR3 length is 15 residues. V lost 2 bases, J lost 1 base, and 10 bases lay in between. CDR3 coding DNA: TGTGCCAGCAGCTTATTACCGGGGGGCACAGATACGCAGTATTTT. Protein: CASSLLPGGTDTQYF.

Comments on this clone: The identical CDR3 is also encoded by other nucleotide sequences in the sample. The chain uses TRBV30 and TRBJ1-2; no firm D call. Germline CDR1 GTSNPN, CDR2 SVGIG (reference sequence). V was trimmed by 1 base and J by 4 bases, leaving 7 bases between them. The CDR3 loop spans 12 amino acids. The CDR3 sequence: CAWSASIYGYTF. The CDR3 nucleotides read TGTGCCTGGAGTGCATCAATCTATGGCTACACCTTC.

A word on this clone: This same CDR3 is encoded by further DNA sequences in the sample. The rearrangement uses TRBV6-2 or TRBV6-3 and TRBJ1-1, with D uncertain. V was clipped by 2 bases and J by 1 base, with 5 bases between them. The CDR3 has 13 amino acids. Germline V gives CDR1 MNHEY, CDR2 SVGEGT. CDR3 coding DNA: TGTGCCAGCAGTTACGGTAGGAACACTGAAGCTTTCTTT. Translating it yields CASSYGRNTEAFF.

The chain is built from TRBV19 and TRBJ2-2; 8 bases fit TRBD1. Losses at the gene ends were 10 bases for V and 4 bases for J; bases not matched to a gene: 11. CDR1 is LNHDA and CDR2 is SQIVND in the germline V gene (reference sequence). This CDR3 contains 15 residues. CDR3 bases: TGTGCCATCAGACCGGGACAGGCACCCACCGGGGAGCTGTTTTTT. Translating it yields CAIRPGQAPTGELFF.

V and J are TRBV15 and TRBJ1-5, with 12 bases matching TRBD1. The CDR3 sequence is 15 residues long. Germline V gene lookup returns CDR1 LNHNV and CDR2 YYDKDF (reference sequence). V lost 6 bases and J lost 6; bases outside the gene matches: 6. The CDR3 protein is CATSTGTGGSQPQHF. Here the CDR3 DNA reads TGTGCCACCAGTACCGGGACAGGGGGCTCTCAGCCCCAGCATTTT.

The chain recombines TRBV24-1 with TRBJ1-2; no clear D. The CDR3 runs 13 residues. Trimming took 10 bases from V and 8 from J, leaving 19 bases between them. Looked up from germline, CDR1 is KGHDR and CDR2 is SFDVKD. The CDR3 is CATSLAGGWGYTF. CDR3 in DNA: TGTGCCACATCCCTGGCGGGAGGGTGGGGCTACACCTTC.

This clone was observed a single time. V usage is TRBV20-1 and J usage is TRBJ2-7; D might be TRBD2 (6 bases). V dropped 3 bases and J dropped 5 bases, with 11 bases sitting between them. CDR1 is DFQATT, CDR2 SNEGSKA, per germline (reference sequence). The CDR3 loop spans 12 amino acids. The CDR3 nucleotides are TGCAGTGCTAGTTCCAGGAGGGACGAGCAGTACTTC. This sequence encodes CSASSRRDEQYF.

The chain joins TRBV7-8 to TRBJ1-2; TRBD1 might be the D (5 bases). Germline CDR1 reads SGHVS; CDR2 reads FQNEAQ. This CDR3 contains 16 residues. Trimming took off 5 bases at V and 1 base at J, with 17 bases between the two ends. CDR3 nucleotide sequence: TGTGCCAGCAGCCCGTCCGGCGCAGGGCTTAACTATGGCTACACCTTC. Protein: CASSPSGAGLNYGYTF. Complete variable domain (other parts from reference TRBV7-8 and TRBJ1-2): GAGVSQSPRYKVAKRGQDVALRCDPISGHVSLFWYQQALGQGPEFLTYFQNEAQLDKSGLPSDRFFAERPEGSVSTLKIQRTQQEDSAVYLCASSPSGAGLNYGYTFGSGTRLTVV.

The chain carries TRBV12-5 and TRBJ2-3; 12 nucleotides line up with TRBD2. Unmatched junction bases numbered 16, after V lost 0 bases and J lost 6 bases. This CDR3 is 20 amino acids long. Germline CDR1 and CDR2: LGHNT and FRNRAP. DNA for the CDR3: TGTGCTAGTGGTTTGGTACTAGTTTCGACTAGCGGGGGAATCGGGGATACGCAGTATTTT. It codes for CASGLVLVSTSGGIGDTQYF.

The CDR3 loop reads CASSNKGTGGHGPRNEQFF. CDR3 sequence (DNA): TGTGCCAGCAGCAATAAAGGGACAGGGGGCCATGGCCCTCGGAATGAGCAGTTCTTC. The genes are TRBV21-1 and TRBJ2-1; TRBD1, the table's D call, lacks a check against the DNA. TRBV21-1 is marked as a pseudogene. The CDR3 contains 19 residues.

This rearrangement joins TRBV3-1 (or the pseudogene TRBV3-2) to TRBJ1-3; no definite D call. This CDR3 region has 15 residues. Trimming removed 0 bases from V and 2 bases from J, with 8 bases in between. Germline V lookup: CDR1 LGHDT, CDR2 YNNKEL (reference sequence). The CDR3 sequence: CASSQEQITGNTIYF. DNA for the CDR3: TGTGCCAGCAGCCAAGAACAGATCACTGGAAACACCATATATTTT.

This rearrangement joins TRBV3-1 (or the pseudogene TRBV3-2) to TRBJ1-1; no reliable D call. This CDR3 is built from 14 residues. From germline, CDR1 is LGHDT and CDR2 YNNKEL (reference sequence). Deletions cut 3 bases from V and 0 bases from J, with 8 bases between. CDR3 region: CASSQAEMNTEAFF. The DNA for the CDR3 is TGTGCCAGCAGCCAGGCAGAAATGAACACTGAAGCTTTCTTT.

CDR3 sequence reads: CASSQTTGMNTEAFF. CDR3 DNA sequence: TGCGCCAGCAGCCAGACGACAGGGATGAACACTGAAGCTTTCTTT. This sequence joins TRBV4-3 and TRBJ1-1, with 7 bases identical to TRBD1. CDR3 length equals 15 residues. From germline, CDR1 is LGHNA and CDR2 YSLEER. After removal of 3 bases from V and 0 bases from J, the junction contained 4 bases not matched to a gene.

This sequence joins TRBV19 and TRBJ1-4; 9 nucleotides line up with TRBD1. The CDR3 length is 16 residues. Trimming removed 5 bases from V and 4 bases from J; junction bases left unmatched: 8. In germline, CDR1 is LNHDA, CDR2 SQIVND (reference sequence). DNA of the CDR3: TGTGCCAGTAGTCCCTGGACAGGGGCTAATAATGAAAAACTGTTTTTT. Translation: CASSPWTGANNEKLFF.

The V and J genes are TRBV5-5 and TRBJ1-1; the D gene is possibly TRBD1 (6 bases). CDR3 size: 14 residues. In germline, CDR1 is SGHKS, CDR2 YYEKEE (reference sequence). V was shortened by 3 bases and J by 1 base, with 10 bases between the two germline ends. The CDR3 here is CASSYTGRNTEAFF. In DNA, the CDR3 is TGTGCCAGCAGCTATACAGGGCGGAACACTGAAGCTTTCTTT.

V usage is TRBV27 and J usage is TRBJ1-5, with TRBD1 matching 11 bases. This CDR3 has 15 residues. Germline values: CDR1 MNHEY, CDR2 SMNVEV (reference sequence). Unmatched junction bases numbered 6, after V lost 4 bases and J lost 7 bases. As DNA, the CDR3 is TGTGCCAGCAGTTGGACAGGGGGCAGAGGACAGCCCCAGCATTTT. This translates into CASSWTGGRGQPQHF.